This TCR beta chain emerged from a study of T cell repertoires in cytomegalovirus infection (dated by TCRdb to about 2019). About the investigation overall: Donor HLA type was relevant to the analysis, because carriage of CMV infection together with the matching HLA type was indicated by public TCR beta signatures.

Sequencer: Illumina HiSeq 1500. TCRdb took the public reads, trimmed them with fastp at Q25, ran MiXCR for clone calling and kept in-frame beta chains. Rows with a matching CDR3 protein are joined into one entry that keeps the most common DNA and genes. The sample yields approximately 630,000 distinct CDR3 sequences; around 24% were counted once. 7% to 9% of the sample lies in the top ten. As encoded in the germline V gene (reference sequence), CDR1 is MNHNY while CDR2 is SVGAGI. The CDR3, cysteine through phenylalanine, is 15 amino acids long. The kept DNA is CDR3 alone, 45 bases in frame from the first base. V ends up 6 bases short and J 6 bases short, with an unmatched junction base count of 10. What the work shows at the level of the full study, not this receptor alone: Cumulative frequency of public TCR beta family members discriminated carriers of CMV infection plus the relevant HLA type in this cohort and an independent 352-donor cohort. The ex vivo response was dominated by HLA-C-restricted CMV-specific TCR beta clonotypes, which also provided the single most frequent clonotype in two of eight donors.

A word on this clonotype: No antigen is known for it. No per-base quality is available; no much larger clone lies one base away.

Sequenced: CD8+ T cells from PBMCs. Recombination connected TRBV6-6 to TRBJ1-5, and TRBD1 matches 8 of the central bases. This sequence was found in a human donor in good health (CMV status not recorded). Some clones in this sample may be carry-over from other donors' samples. The CDR3 corresponds to CASSPPGTGLQPQHF. The DNA reads TGTGCCAGCAGCCCACCCGGGACAGGCCTTCAGCCCCAGCATTTT.